This note documents a single TCR beta chain sequence. This sample is drawn from a study of blood T cell repertoires in COVID-19. For the study at large: Samples representing acute and convalescent COVID-19 were sourced from the United States, Italy and Spain. PBMCs, B-cell-depleted T cells, or T cells provided the cDNA or gDNA that made up the material.

Original processing notes: Estimation of nucleated cell counts was performed using reference gene primer amplification. Assay used: immunoSEQ multiplex PCR; TCRdb lists only in-frame clones, some missing. For V, J and clone size, that table is used; D and trimming come from the DNA. The data contain about 210,000 clones, around 88% of them singletons. V shed 3 bases, J shed 4 bases, and the junction held 12 bases outside the gene matches. This CDR3 has 16 amino acids. From germline, CDR1 is SGHDT and CDR2 YYEEEE. The chain joins TRBV5-6 to TRBJ1-1; 7 nucleotides line up with TRBD1. This sequence was found in a woman between 50 and 59 years old with acute or convalescent COVID-19. Source material: peripheral blood. The DNA for the CDR3 is TGTGCCAGCAGCTACCCCCGAGGGGGCATTGTCACTGAAGCTTTCTTT. Residues: CASSYPRGGIVTEAFF.